This T cell receptor beta chain emerged from a study of cytomegalovirus exposure and HLA in healthy donors. The study ran its PCR with 60 Vbeta and 13 Jbeta primers. The method was immunoSEQ multiplex PCR; TCRdb's version includes in-frame clones alone and lacks a portion of them. The data hold 65,000 to 75,000 clones, with roughly four fifths observed a single time. From germline, CDR1 is ENHRY and CDR2 SYGVKD. The CDR3 sequence is 15 residues long. On this clone itself: At one end the junction does not follow the germline gene, possibly because of a read error.

The chain employs TRBV10-3 and TRBJ1-1; D gene uncertain. Sequencing used PBMCs. This TCR derives from a woman aged 55-70 years in good health and CMV-seropositive. CDR3 DNA sequence: TGTGCCATCAGGACTTCAGAGGTTATGAACGCTGAAGCTTTCTTT. Translation: CAIRTSEVMNAEAFF.